This TCR beta chain emerged from a study of cytomegalovirus exposure and HLA in healthy donors. Overall study findings and caveats: The study flagged approximately 180 TCR beta chains as cytomegalovirus-associated.

Germline loops: CDR1 SEHNR, CDR2 FQNEAQ (reference sequence). The V end lost 5 bases, the J end lost 1 base, and 17 bases lay between the germline ends. The CDR3 has 16 amino acids. To note about this clone: Its antigen is undetermined.

Assay used: immunoSEQ multiplex PCR; TCRdb lists only in-frame clones, some missing. The table shows about 130,000 clones, with around 90% occurring only once. The clonotype originates from a woman aged 25 to 39 in good health and CMV-seropositive. V is TRBV7-9 and J is TRBJ1-2; maybe TRBD1 (6 bases). Sequenced material: PBMCs. The CDR3 protein is CASSQGQGRFNYGYTF. In DNA form, the CDR3 reads TGTGCCAGCAGCCAGGGGCAGGGAAGATTTAACTATGGCTACACCTTC.